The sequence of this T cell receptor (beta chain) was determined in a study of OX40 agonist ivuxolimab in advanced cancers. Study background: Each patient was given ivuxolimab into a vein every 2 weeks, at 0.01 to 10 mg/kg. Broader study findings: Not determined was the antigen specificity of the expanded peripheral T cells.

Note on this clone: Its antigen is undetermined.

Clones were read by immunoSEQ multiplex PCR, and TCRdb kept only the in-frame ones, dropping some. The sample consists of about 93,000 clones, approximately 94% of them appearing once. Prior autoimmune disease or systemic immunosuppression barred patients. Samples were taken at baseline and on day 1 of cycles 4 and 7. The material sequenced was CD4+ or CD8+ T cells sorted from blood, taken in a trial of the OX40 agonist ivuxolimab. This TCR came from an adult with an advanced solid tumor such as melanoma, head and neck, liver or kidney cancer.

The CDR3 DNA sequence: TGTGCCAGCAGTTACCTGGGATCTGGAAACACCATATATTTT. Protein product: CASSYLGSGNTIYF. This sequence joins TRBV6-5 and TRBJ1-3, with D hard to call. V lost 2 bases and J 1 base, leaving 6 bases between the germline ends. The germline CDR1 and CDR2 sequences are MNHEY and SVGAGI. The CDR3 runs to 14 residues.